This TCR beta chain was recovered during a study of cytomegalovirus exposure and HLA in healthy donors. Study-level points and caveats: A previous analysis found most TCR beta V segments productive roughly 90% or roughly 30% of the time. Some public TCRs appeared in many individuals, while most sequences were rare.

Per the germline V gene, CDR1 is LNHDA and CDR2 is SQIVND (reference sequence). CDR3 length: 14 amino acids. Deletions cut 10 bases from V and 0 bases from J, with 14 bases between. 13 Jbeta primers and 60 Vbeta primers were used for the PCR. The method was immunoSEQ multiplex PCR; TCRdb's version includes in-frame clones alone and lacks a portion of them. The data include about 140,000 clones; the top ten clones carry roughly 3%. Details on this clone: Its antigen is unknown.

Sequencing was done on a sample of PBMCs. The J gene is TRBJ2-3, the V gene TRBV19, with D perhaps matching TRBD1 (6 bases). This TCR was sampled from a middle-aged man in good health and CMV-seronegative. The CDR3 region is CATQTGPSTDTQYF. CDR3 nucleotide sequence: TGTGCCACCCAGACAGGACCTAGCACAGATACGCAGTATTTT. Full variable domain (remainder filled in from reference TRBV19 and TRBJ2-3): DGGITQSPKYLFRKEGQNVTLSCEQNLNHDAMYWYRQDPGQGLRLIYYSQIVNDFQKGDIAEGYSVSREKKESFPLTVTSAQKNPTAFYLCATQTGPSTDTQYFGPGTRLTVL.